A single sample gave rise to the 4 T cell receptor beta chains below, sequenced in a study of shared clonotypes between healthy human individuals. Produced via immunoSEQ multiplex PCR; TCRdb's table is partial and in-frame only. The data hold 2 million to 2.5 million clones, with 90% to 97% observed a single time. The sequenced material came from naive CD4+ T cells sorted from blood. Described subset: CD45RA+ positively selected. The receptors were sampled from a man aged 18 to 30 in good health.

This chain uses TRBV6-5 with TRBJ2-1, with D perhaps given as TRBD1 or TRBD2 (7 bases each). This CDR3 has 15 amino acids. The ends were cut back, 5 bases at V and 8 bases at J, with 19 bases in the middle. Germline V gene sequence: CDR1 MNHEY, CDR2 SVGAGI. CDR3 nucleotides: TGTGCCAGCAGTAGAGGCAGGGGGGGTCGTGATGAGCAGTTCTTC. It encodes CASSRGRGGRDEQFF.

This clone was counted once. The rearrangement joins TRBV4-3 to TRBJ2-5; D may be TRBD1 (6 bases). The CDR3 has 15 residues. Looked up from germline, CDR1 is LGHNA and CDR2 is YSLEER. With 1 base removed from V and 5 bases from J, the gap between germline ends came to 14 bases. The CDR3 DNA reads as TGCGCCAGCAGCCAAGGGACAGATGTCCTTGAGACCCAGTACTTC. Its protein is CASSQGTDVLETQYF.

This clone was seen more than once but under ten times. The chain recombines TRBV5-1 with TRBJ2-7, with D possibly matching TRBD1 (7 bases). V was trimmed by 5 bases and J by 4 bases, leaving 16 bases between them. Germline V gene data show CDR1 as SGHRS and CDR2 as YFSETQ. The CDR3 sequence is 14 residues long. CDR3 bases: TGCGCCAGCAGTTTTGTCAGGGGGGCTTACGAGCAGTACTTC. As protein: CASSFVRGAYEQYF.

CDR3 protein: CASSLTTGAQTGELFF. The CDR3, as DNA: TGTGCCAGCAGCTTAACGACAGGGGCTCAAACCGGGGAGCTGTTTTTT. The V gene is TRBV7-2, the J gene TRBJ2-2; 8 positions match TRBD1. The V and J ends lost 2 bases and 5 bases, in that order; junction bases with no gene match: 7. In germline, CDR1 is SGHTA, CDR2 FQGNSA. There are 16 residues in the CDR3.